This T cell receptor beta chain was obtained from a study of PD-1 blockade in classical Hodgkin lymphoma. Study-wide results and limits: Reports indicated that newly diagnosed patients had lower baseline TCR diversity than healthy donors did. Possibly reflecting disease activity or prior therapy, repertoire differences have causes that remain undefined.

Specified time point: newly diagnosed, previously untreated cHL patient sample. Thawed PBMCs underwent magnetic negative selection to yield purified CD4+ T cells. The V end was cut by 5 bases, the J end by 0 bases, with 11 bases between. CDR1 and CDR2 (germline): SGHVS, FNYEAQ. This CDR3 comprises 14 residues. The repertoire was sequenced with immunoSEQ multiplex PCR; TCRdb's copy has only in-frame clones and lacks some. Of fewer than 30,000 clones in the sample, roughly 90% were seen once. As regards this clone: The antigen remains undetermined.

This clonotype originated in a human donor with classical Hodgkin lymphoma. The specimen sequenced was CD4+ T cells from blood. This chain uses TRBV7-6 with TRBJ2-7, with D possibly matching TRBD2 (6 bases). CDR3 region: CASSRDLSSYEQYF. In nucleotides, the CDR3 is TGTGCCAGCAGCCGGGACTTGAGCTCCTACGAGCAGTACTTC. The full variable domain, completed using reference TRBV7-6 and TRBJ2-7, is GAGVSQSPRYKVTKRGQDVALRCDPISGHVSLYWYRQALGQGPEFLTYFNYEAQQDKSGLPNDRFSAERPEGSISTLTIQRTEQRDSAMYRCASSRDLSSYEQYFGPGTRLTVT.